The 14 T cell receptor beta chains below come from one sample, sequenced in a study of T cell clonality in common variable immunodeficiency. Sequencing was performed with immunoSEQ multiplex PCR; in TCRdb, only in-frame clones are kept and a portion is missing. This sample carries some 80,000 clones, none of them present only once. The sequencing input was peripheral blood mononuclear cells. Every receptor here comes from a person aged 18 to 70 in good health.

To note about this clone: The CDR3 end is not reached by the read, which stops 3 residues before it; the germline J gene fills it in. The rearrangement joins TRBV11-2 to TRBJ1-3; tentative D call: TRBD1 (6 bases). This CDR3 is 15 amino acids long. CDR1 SGHAT and CDR2 FQNNGV come from the germline V gene. V lost 0 bases and J lost 6, with 12 bases in between. CDR3 DNA (partial): TGTGCCAGCAGCTTAGATGCAGGGGTGGCAAACACC. Protein: CASSLDAGVANT. The entire CDR3 reads CASSLDAGVANTIYF.

This clone was counted at least ten times. Read coverage stops 3 residues before the CDR3 terminus; the germline J gene supplies the remainder. V is TRBV18 and J is TRBJ2-5; 10 nucleotides match TRBD1. Germline V gene lookup returns CDR1 KGHSH and CDR2 LQKENI. The V segment lost 2 bases and the J segment 1 base; nucleotides outside the gene matches: 7. CDR3 length equals 17 residues. The DNA read from the CDR3 is TGTGCCAGCTCACCAGTGGGACAGGGGTCCGTCCAAGAGACC. Amino acids: CASSPVGQGSVQET. The full CDR3 sequence reads CASSPVGQGSVQETQYF.

This clone was observed at least ten times. The sequence runs out 3 residues before the end of the CDR3; the remainder is reconstructed from the germline J gene. This rearrangement joins TRBV28 to TRBJ1-6; a possible D gene is TRBD1 (5 bases). V was cut by 6 bases and J by 7 bases, with 13 bases left in between. The CDR3 totals 14 residues. CDR1 MDHEN and CDR2 SYDVKM come from the germline V gene. CDR3 protein: CASSNLRQNSPLHF. CDR3 bases read: TGTGCCAGCAGCAACCTCCGACAGAATTCACCC.

This clone was counted ten times or more. The CDR3 end lies 3 residues beyond the end of the read and is filled in from the germline J gene. The chain combines TRBV30 with TRBJ1-1; D might be TRBD1 (5 bases). Trimming cost V 3 bases and J 3 bases, with 14 bases left between them. Germline assignment: CDR1 GTSNPN and CDR2 SVGIG (reference sequence). The CDR3 sequence is 14 residues long. This chain's CDR3 is CAWRSRGEYTEAFF. Incomplete CDR3 DNA: TGTGCCTGGAGATCCCGGGGGGAATACACTGAA.

This clone was seen many times. The CDR3 goes on 3 residues after the read ends, and that part is filled in from the germline J gene. The chain is built from TRBV29-1 and TRBJ2-7; 9 nucleotides match TRBD1. The CDR3 spans 14 residues. The trim removed 5 bases at V and 5 bases at J, leaving 10 bases unmatched. In germline, CDR1 is SQVTM, CDR2 ANQGSEA. This chain's CDR3 is CSVSGDRVSDEQYF. The sequenced CDR3 bases are TGCAGCGTTTCCGGGGACAGGGTTTCCGACGAG.

This clone came up many times. The missing CDR3 end, 3 residues past where the read stops, is filled in from the germline J gene. This chain links TRBV5-4 with TRBJ2-5; the D gene is possibly TRBD1 (5 bases). The CDR3 runs 14 residues. V was clipped by 1 base and J by 4 bases, with 11 bases between them. Germline V gene lookup returns CDR1 SGHNT and CDR2 YYREEE (reference sequence). The part of the CDR3 DNA that was read is TGTGCCAGCAGCTTGTCGGCAGGGCGAGAGACC. It encodes CASSLSAGRET. The CDR3 reads in full as CASSLSAGRETQYF.

A word on this clone: A read error is possible here, since a much larger clone lies one base away. The CDR3 end is not reached by the read, which stops 3 residues before it; the germline J gene fills it in. The V call is TRBV7-9, the J call TRBJ2-7, with D hard to call. The CDR3 consists of 15 residues. Germline V gene sequence: CDR1 SEHNR, CDR2 FQNEAQ (reference sequence). The sequenced CDR3 bases are TGTTCCAGCAGCTTAGCAGTCGGGTCGGCCTACGAG. Translation gives CSSSLAVGSAYE. The whole CDR3 is CSSSLAVGSAYEQYF. The whole variable domain, remainder taken from reference TRBV7-9 and TRBJ2-7, is DTGVSQNPRHKITKRGQNVTFRCDPISEHNRLYWYRQTLGQGPEFLTYFQNEAQLEKSRLLSDRFSAERPKGSFSTLEIQRTEQGDSAMYLCSSSLAVGSAYEQYFGPGTRLTVT.

This clone appeared many times. The CDR3 extends 3 residues past the end of the read, so its final part is completed from the germline J gene. The chain couples TRBV18 to TRBJ2-5, with a possible D match to TRBD1 (6 bases). This CDR3 is 14 amino acids long. Between the trimmed V and J ends, which lost 1 base and 1 base, there was a span of 7 bases. Germline V CDR1 and CDR2: KGHSH, LQKENI. The chain's CDR3 is CASSPQDSQETQYF. The sequenced part of the CDR3 DNA is TGTGCCAGCTCACCACAGGACAGCCAAGAGACC.

Comment on this clone: The CDR3 end falls 3 residues outside the read, so it is completed with the germline J gene. V and J are TRBV7-2 and TRBJ2-5; a possible D gene is TRBD2 (5 bases). Trimming removed 8 bases at V and 4 bases at J, with 14 bases between. Germline CDR1 SGHTA, CDR2 FQGNSA. CDR3 length: 13 amino acids. CDR3 protein: CASLNRAGETQYF. The sequenced part of the CDR3 DNA is TGTGCCAGCTTAAATCGGGCGGGAGAGACC.

This clone showed up many times. CDR3: CSARDEGRGQAFF. CDR3 bases read: TGCAGTGCTAGAGATGAGGGCAGGGGGCAA. The chain has TRBV20-1 and TRBJ1-1, with 8 bases that match TRBD1. From the germline J gene comes the end of the CDR3, since the read stops 3 residues before it. The CDR3 length is 13 residues. Germline-derived CDR1 and CDR2 are DFQATT and SNEGSKA (reference sequence).

This clone appeared many times. The CDR3 loop reads CASSQVSHEQYF. The covered CDR3 bases are TGTGCCAGCAGCCAAGTATCCCACGAG. The genes are TRBV3-1 (or the pseudogene TRBV3-2) and TRBJ2-7, with D unresolved. The sequence runs out 3 residues before the end of the CDR3; the remainder is reconstructed from the germline J gene. In germline, CDR1 is LGHDT, CDR2 YNNKEL (reference sequence). This CDR3 is built from 12 residues. V shed 1 base and J shed 5 bases, with 6 bases lying between them.

This clone occurred many times. The read ends 3 residues before the CDR3 terminus; that terminus is restored from the germline J gene. This chain connects TRBV7-9 to TRBJ2-5, with 13 bases lining up with TRBD2. CDR1 and CDR2 from the germline V gene are SEHNR and FQNEAQ (reference sequence). V was pared by 5 bases and J by 5 bases, with 5 bases of the junction left unmatched. This CDR3 has 15 residues. The DNA read from the CDR3 is TGTGCCAGCAGCCCTGGACTAGCGGGAGTGGAGACC. This sequence encodes CASSPGLAGVET. The full CDR3 reads CASSPGLAGVETQYF.

Many counts were recorded for this clone. The CDR3 end falls 3 residues outside the read, so it is completed with the germline J gene. This sequence joins TRBV10-3 and TRBJ2-7; 7 bases are a match to TRBD1. This CDR3 comprises 15 residues. In germline, CDR1 is ENHRY, CDR2 SYGVKD. The ends lost 6 bases at V and 3 bases at J; junction bases unmatched: 11. The part of the CDR3 DNA that was read is TGTGCCATCAGCAGCCCGGGCAGGGGGAACTACGAG. Its protein product is CAISSPGRGNYE. The full CDR3 is CAISSPGRGNYEQYF.

This clone was picked up many times. The missing CDR3 end, 3 residues past where the read stops, is filled in from the germline J gene. The genes are TRBV5-1 and TRBJ1-2; 9 bases fit TRBD1. The CDR3 has 16 residues. Germline V gene lookup returns CDR1 SGHRS and CDR2 YFSETQ. V dropped 3 bases and J dropped 6; count of bases not matched to a gene: 12. The part of the CDR3 DNA that was read is TGCGCCAGCAGCTCAAGGGGCACAGGGGGCGAAGATGGC. This translates into CASSSRGTGGEDG. The CDR3 in its entirety is CASSSRGTGGEDGYTF.